This T cell receptor beta chain was observed in a study of cytomegalovirus exposure and HLA in healthy donors. Whole-study results and caveats: Analysis was performed later, and it showed HLA-associated TCR beta chains to be more clonally expanded than equally common others. Sequences of the TCR beta chain were said to predict the HLA-A and HLA-B alleles of most subjects accurately. Apparent HLA restriction characterized most CMV-associated TCR beta chains in a later analysis.

This PCR relied on a set of 60 Vbeta primers and 13 Jbeta primers. Original analysis: Among the unique TCR beta chains that a later analysis counted, around 82 million in all, some 10 million were shared. Sequenced by immunoSEQ multiplex PCR; TCRdb stores in-frame clones only, minus some. The DNA was the basis for D and trimming; V, J and clone size are from that table. The sample has under 200,000 clones, around 80% seen once. Points on this clone: Its cognate antigen is unknown.

This receptor was identified in a woman in her forties or fifties in good health and CMV-seropositive. Sequencing input: PBMCs.

CDR3 sequence reads: CASSYASGGQETQYF. The CDR3 coding sequence is TGTGCCAGCAGTTACGCGAGCGGGGGGCAAGAGACCCAGTACTTC. This chain joins TRBV6-6 and TRBJ2-5, with 9 positions matching TRBD2. This CDR3 has 15 amino acids. Germline V gene data show CDR1 as MNHNY and CDR2 as SVGAGI (reference sequence). The junction had 3 bases not matched to a gene; V was cut back by 2 bases and J by 2 bases.